This T cell receptor beta chain originates from a study of graft-versus-host responses after intestinal transplantation. The wider study: Every recipient had anti-thymocyte globulin induction and 2 to 4 years of tacrolimus plus steroids. Overall study findings and caveats: Early post-transplant HvG declines were associated with peak circulating GvH clone levels. Some GvH clones were seen earlier in gut or blood, suggesting intestinal origin. Across patients carrying graft-donor T cell macrochimerism, allografts held high graft-versus-host to host-versus-graft clonal ratios.

CDR3 length: 14 residues. V lost 2 bases and J lost 5; bases outside the gene matches: 7. Germline CDR1 reads SQVTM; CDR2 reads ANQGSEA. Details on this clone: Antigen specificity is unknown.

The method was immunoSEQ multiplex PCR; TCRdb's version includes in-frame clones alone and lacks a portion of them. The table lists some 93,000 clones, roughly nine tenths of them singletons. This specimen was unstimulated CD8+ T cells sorted from spleen or lymph node cells, taken before intestinal transplant. V gene TRBV29-1 combines with J gene TRBJ2-5, with 8 bases matching TRBD2. This clonotype originated in a human donor who received an intestinal transplant. In DNA form, the CDR3 reads TGCAGCGTTGAAAACGGGAGGGCCATGGAGACCCAGTACTTC. Translating gives CSVENGRAMETQYF.